This section outlines one T cell receptor (beta chain) sequence together with its context. As yet, its antigen is unknown. The data originate from a study of CD8+ T cells in alopecia areata. Overall study context: In an open-label trial, patients got 5 to 10 mg tofacitinib twice daily. Tofacitinib lasted 6 to 18 months, then 6 months off drug. General study results and limits: Resident alphabeta T-cell populations of normal skin are likewise subject to sequencing in scalp samples. Normal scalp had lower clonality than lesional scalp, with alopecia totalis/universalis lesions showing this most strongly.

CDR1 SGHRS and CDR2 YFSETQ come from the germline V gene. The CDR3 has 16 amino acids. V dropped 4 bases and J dropped 1; count of bases not matched to a gene: 4. Sequencing templates came from extracted RNA that was reverse transcribed into cDNA. Some clones are missing from TCRdb's copy, which holds only in-frame ones; the method was immunoSEQ multiplex PCR. The sample comprises 120,000 to 150,000 clones, about 89% of which are singletons, and approximately 15% rests with the top ten. This chain connects TRBV5-1 to TRBJ2-5; 13 bases align to TRBD2. This specimen consisted of CD8+ T cells sorted from blood, obtained at week 0. This sequence originates from a human donor with alopecia areata. The CDR3 loop is CASSGGTSGTQETQYF. CDR3 nucleotide sequence: TGCGCCAGCAGCGGTGGGACTAGCGGGACCCAAGAGACCCAGTACTTC.